Each of the 18 T cell receptor beta chains below was sequenced from the same sample in a study of immune characterization of retroperitoneal liposarcoma. TCRdb re-derived calls from the PCR reads in MiXCR, one entry per CDR3 protein. The table lists approximately 11,000 distinct CDR3 sequences, around a quarter of them singletons. Sequenced material: tumor tissue. The receptors come from a male donor with retroperitoneal liposarcoma.

There are many counts of this clonotype. The chain recombines TRBV12-3 or TRBV12-4 with TRBJ2-1; D not certain. This CDR3 contains 12 residues. Deletions cut 3 bases from V and 11 bases from J, with 11 bases between. The CDR3 DNA follows: TGTGCCAGCAGTTTGTACTCCGGCAAGCAGTTCTTC. It yields the protein CASSLYSGKQFF.

This clonotype was counted only a few times. The chain links TRBV27 to TRBJ2-1; 9 bases align to TRBD2. Looked up from germline, CDR1 is MNHEY and CDR2 is SMNVEV (reference sequence). V gave up 0 bases and J gave up 5 bases; unmatched junction bases: 11. The CDR3 loop spans 18 amino acids. In nucleotides, the CDR3 is TGTGCCAGCAGTTTATCCGGACTAGCGAGAGAGGTGGACAATGAGCAGTTCTTC. It specifies CASSLSGLAREVDNEQFF.

The chain uses TRBV7-3 and TRBJ2-6; 11 bases are shared with TRBD1. Germline loops: CDR1 SGHTA, CDR2 FQGTGA. This CDR3 comprises 20 residues. The J segment lost 6 bases and the V segment lost 2 bases, leaving 15 bases of the junction unmatched. This CDR3 is CASSLSDRDRGFRVANVLTF. The CDR3 DNA sequence: TGTGCCAGCAGCTTATCGGACCGGGACAGGGGGTTTCGAGTGGCCAACGTCCTGACTTTC.

Only a few counts were recorded for this clonotype. The J gene is TRBJ2-5, the V gene TRBV6-1; TRBD2 matches at 8 bases. Gene TRBJ2-7 matches the end of the DNA better, so the J call may be wrong. Germline V gene data show CDR1 as MNHNS and CDR2 as SASEGT. This CDR3 is 12 amino acids long. CDR3 protein: CASRPGGNEQYF. CDR3 DNA: TGTGCCAGCAGACCGGGGGGGAACGAGCAGTACTTC.

The rearrangement links TRBV7-2 to TRBJ1-2; unclear D gene. The CDR3 extends over 11 amino acids. With 1 base removed from V and 7 bases from J, the gap between germline ends came to 4 bases. The germline CDR1 and CDR2 sequences are SGHTA and FQGNSA. CDR3 coding DNA: TGTGCCAGCAGCTTAGAATTTGGCTACACCTTC. Its translation is CASSLEFGYTF. Based on the CDR3 plus reference TRBV7-2 and TRBJ1-2, the full variable domain is GAGVSQSPSNKVTEKGKDVELRCDPISGHTALYWYRQSLGQGLEFLIYFQGNSAPDKSGLPSDRFSAERTGGSVSTLTIQRTQQEDSAVYLCASSLEFGYTFGSGTRLTVV.

V is TRBV6-4 and J is TRBJ2-1, with 11 bases lining up with TRBD2. The last part of the DNA fits TRBJ2-7 better; the J call may be wrong. CDR3 length: 16 amino acids. The V gene's germline CDR1 is MRHNA and CDR2 SNTAGT. The CDR3 bases are TGTGCCAGCAGTGACTTAGCGGGAGGGCCGGTCAATGAGCAGTACTTC. It yields the protein CASSDLAGGPVNEQYF.

The chain combines TRBV25-1 with TRBJ2-2; D perhaps matches TRBD2 (6 bases). CDR1 is MGHDK and CDR2 is SYGVNS in the germline V gene. The CDR3 length is 14 residues. The germline V and J ends were trimmed by 7 bases and 3 bases, with 12 bases remaining between them. The CDR3 sequence is CASTRAGHTGELFF. The CDR3 nucleotides are TGTGCCAGCACTAGAGCGGGTCACACCGGGGAGCTGTTTTTT.

This clonotype has ten or more counts. As DNA, the CDR3 is TGTGCCAGCAGTTTATCCAGCGGGGGGGCCCCCACAGATACGCAGTATTTT. Its translation is CASSLSSGGAPTDTQYF. The J gene is TRBJ2-3, the V gene TRBV27; 10 bases line up with TRBD2. The CDR3 extends over 17 amino acids. The V and J ends lost 0 bases and 2 bases, in that order; junction bases with no gene match: 5. Germline CDR1 and CDR2: MNHEY and SMNVEV (reference sequence).

This clonotype is medium-sized by share. This chain joins TRBV7-6 and TRBJ2-1; D may be TRBD1 (6 bases). The J call could be wrong; TRBJ2-7 is a better fit for the DNA end. There are 15 residues in the CDR3. The germline V gene encodes CDR1 SGHVS and CDR2 FNYEAQ. The CDR3 reads CASSADRPPYNEQYF. The CDR3 DNA is TGTGCCAGCAGCGCCGACAGGCCCCCCTACAATGAGCAGTACTTC.

The chain employs TRBV6-9 and TRBJ1-5; no reliable D call. V lost 3 bases and J lost 2, with 5 bases in between. The germline V gene encodes CDR1 MNHGY and CDR2 SVAAGI. The CDR3 contains 13 residues. The CDR3 is CASSYPGNQPQHF. Written as DNA, the CDR3 is TGTGCCAGCAGTTACCCAGGCAATCAGCCCCAGCATTTT.

This clonotype has a count of ten or more. The chain links TRBV7-6 to TRBJ2-1; TRBD2 might be the D (5 bases). The better agreement between TRBJ2-7 and the DNA end casts doubt on the J call. The germline V gene encodes CDR1 SGHVS and CDR2 FNYEAQ. The CDR3 is made up of 14 amino acids. Here the CDR3 reads CASSPRTGNYEQYF. The CDR3 coding sequence is TGTGCCAGCAGCCCGCGCACGGGGAACTACGAGCAGTACTTC.

This clonotype was seen many times. CDR3 protein: CASSEAARDNHEQFF. DNA of the CDR3: TGTGCCAGCAGTGAAGCTGCGCGGGATAACCACGAGCAGTTCTTC. The V gene is TRBV6-1, the J gene TRBJ2-1; TRBD2 is a possible D gene (6 bases). Germline CDR1 reads MNHNS; CDR2 reads SASEGT. The CDR3 sequence is 15 residues long. The V and J ends lost 0 bases and 10 bases respectively, with 16 bases between them.

By frequency in the sample, this clonotype is medium-sized (0.01 to 0.1%). The chain carries TRBV7-6 and TRBJ1-6; D remains ambiguous. Germline CDR1 is SGHVS and CDR2 is FNYEAQ. The CDR3 consists of 15 residues. Trimming stripped 2 bases from V and 7 bases from J, with 12 bases between. CDR3 sequence: CASSLWDGPNSPLHF. The CDR3, as DNA: TGTGCCAGCAGCTTATGGGATGGACCCAATTCACCCCTCCACTTT.

A note on this clonotype: A junction end diverges from the germline sequence, so it may reflect a read error. The rearrangement links TRBV7-7 to TRBJ2-1; maybe TRBD1 (5 bases). The DNA end lines up better with TRBJ2-7; the J call may be wrong. Germline CDR1 SSHAT, CDR2 FNYEAQ (reference sequence). This CDR3 is 13 amino acids long. CDR3 amino acids: CASSSDRYNEQYF. The CDR3 bases are TGTGCTAGCAGCTCCGACAGATACAATGAGCAGTACTTC.

In its sample, this clonotype was seen many times. The V call is TRBV6-1, the J call TRBJ1-1; a weak D match, TRBD1 (6 bases). Germline CDR1 is MNHNS and CDR2 is SASEGT. V lost 2 bases and J 1 base, leaving 14 bases between the germline ends. The CDR3 loop spans 16 amino acids. CDR3 sequence reads: CASSERGPGANTEAFF. CDR3 bases: TGTGCCAGCAGTGAACGGGGCCCGGGGGCGAACACTGAAGCTTTCTTT.

This clonotype was detected many times. The J gene is TRBJ2-1, the V gene TRBV12-5; D uncertain. The germline V gene encodes CDR1 LGHNT and CDR2 FRNRAP. The CDR3 sequence is 13 residues long. V lost 5 bases, J lost 13 bases, and 18 bases lay in between. The CDR3 nucleotides read TGTGCTAGTGGTCCCTCACGCCAAGAGACCCAGTTCTTC. Residues: CASGPSRQETQFF.

V is TRBV11-2 and J is TRBJ2-4; 13 bases fit TRBD2. In germline, CDR1 is SGHAT, CDR2 FQNNGV. The CDR3 loop spans 16 amino acids. Trimming at V came to 1 base and at J to 13 bases, leaving 10 bases not matched to a gene. DNA for the CDR3: TGTGCCAGCAGCTTAGCCGGACTAGCGGGAGTTGGAGAGCAGTACTTC. It codes for CASSLAGLAGVGEQYF.

This clonotype counts as medium-sized. The chain combines TRBV12-3 or TRBV12-4 with TRBJ2-1; 9 nucleotides match TRBD2. TRBJ2-7 explains the end of the DNA better; the J call may be wrong. The CDR3 runs 17 residues. CDR3 loop: CASSLVVSGGAYNEQYF. CDR3 DNA: TGTGCCAGCAGTTTAGTAGTTAGCGGGGGTGCGTACAATGAGCAGTACTTC.